Below, 25 T cell receptor beta chains from the same sample are listed, as sequenced in a study of shared clonotypes between healthy human individuals. Using immunoSEQ multiplex PCR, the repertoire was profiled, and TCRdb retains in-frame clones only, with some absent. Among millions of clones listed, approximately 92% were seen once. Sequenced: naive CD4+ T cells sorted from blood. The subset is: CD45RA+ positively selected. The receptors shown here come from a man aged 18-30 years in good health.

The chain links TRBV21-1 to TRBJ2-5; TRBD1, the table's D call, was not compared with the DNA. TRBV21-1 is a documented pseudogene. The CDR3 extends over 16 amino acids. The CDR3 sequence: CASSKVETGRQETQYF. The CDR3 coding sequence is TGTGCCAGCAGCAAAGTTGAGACAGGGAGGCAAGAGACCCAGTACTTC.

This chain links TRBV12-5 with TRBJ1-3; maybe TRBD1 (5 bases). The germline CDR1 and CDR2 sequences are LGHNT and FRNRAP. CDR3 length: 15 amino acids. The germline V and J ends were trimmed by 2 bases and 0 bases, with 8 bases remaining between them. CDR3 nucleotide sequence: TGTGCTAGTGGTTTGTCAGGGAGCTCTGGAAACACCATATATTTT. Protein sequence: CASGLSGSSGNTIYF.

The chain couples TRBV6-5 to TRBJ1-5, with D maybe TRBD1 (5 bases). The V end lost 2 bases, the J end lost 9 bases, and 14 bases lay between the germline ends. CDR1 is MNHEY, CDR2 SVGAGI, per germline. This CDR3 comprises 14 residues. CDR3 protein: CASSYGQGLRPQHF. The CDR3 DNA sequence: TGTGCCAGCAGTTACGGCCAGGGCCTTAGGCCCCAGCATTTT.

This chain connects TRBV7-2 to TRBJ1-4; TRBD1 aligns across 9 bases. The CDR3 runs to 14 residues. Germline V lookup: CDR1 SGHTA, CDR2 FQGNSA. The J segment lost 9 bases and the V segment lost 1 base, leaving 3 bases of the junction unmatched. CDR3 protein: CASSLETGGQKLFF. DNA of the CDR3: TGTGCCAGCAGCTTAGAGACAGGGGGACAAAAACTGTTTTTT.

The J gene is TRBJ1-2, the V gene TRBV4-1; 8 bases agree with TRBD1. The V and J ends lost 3 bases and 8 bases, in that order; junction bases with no gene match: 5. The CDR3 is 13 amino acids. Per the germline V gene, CDR1 is MGHRA and CDR2 is YSYEKL. The CDR3 DNA reads TGCGCCAGCAGCCAGGGGTCAGGGGGCGGCTACACCTTC. Residues: CASSQGSGGGYTF.

The rearrangement links TRBV6-5 to TRBJ2-5, with D perhaps assigned TRBD1 or TRBD2 (7 bases each). The CDR3 spans 13 residues. Germline V gene sequence: CDR1 MNHEY, CDR2 SVGAGI. Between the trimmed V and J ends, which lost 7 bases and 11 bases, there was a span of 20 bases. The CDR3 loop reads CASKPTPQGGQYF. For the CDR3, the DNA is TGTGCCAGCAAGCCGACCCCGCAGGGGGGGCAGTACTTC.

This rearrangement joins TRBV19 to TRBJ2-7; 8 bases align to TRBD1. Trimming removed 6 bases from V and 5 bases from J; junction bases left unmatched: 6. Germline CDR1 reads LNHDA; CDR2 reads SQIVND (reference sequence). The CDR3 totals 13 residues. The CDR3 DNA reads TGTGCCAGTAGGCACAGGGGGGAGAACGAGCAGTACTTC. Amino acid sequence: CASRHRGENEQYF.

The chain combines TRBV5-4 with TRBJ2-5; the match to TRBD2 covers 7 bases. V was clipped by 2 bases and J by 9 bases; unmatched bases: 16. The CDR3 sequence is 16 residues long. CDR1 and CDR2 (germline): SGHNT, YYREEE (reference sequence). CDR3 sequence reads: CASSLSGNELSASQYF. The CDR3 nucleotides are TGTGCCAGCAGCTTAAGCGGGAATGAACTTTCGGCGTCCCAGTACTTC.

The chain combines TRBV10-3 with TRBJ2-1; possible D gene TRBD1, 6 bases. CDR3 size: 14 residues. Trimming removed 4 bases at V and 6 bases at J, with 13 bases between. From germline, CDR1 is ENHRY and CDR2 SYGVKD. This CDR3 reads CAISGQQGPNEQFF. Here the CDR3 DNA reads TGTGCCATCAGTGGACAACAGGGTCCCAATGAGCAGTTCTTC.

As regards this clone: The sample has other DNA sequences that encode this CDR3 too. J is TRBJ2-3 and V is TRBV19; no clear D gene. V gave up 6 bases and J gave up 0 bases, with 7 bases separating them. Per germline, CDR1 LNHDA and CDR2 SQIVND (reference sequence). The CDR3 has 13 amino acids. For the CDR3, the DNA is TGTGCCAGTAGACTATCTAGCACAGATACGCAGTATTTT. Translation gives CASRLSSTDTQYF.

The rearrangement links TRBV6-1 to TRBJ1-5, with D possibly being TRBD1 (5 bases). The CDR3 has 15 amino acids. V was clipped by 5 bases and J by 2 bases, with 13 bases between them. The germline CDR1 and CDR2 sequences are MNHNS and SASEGT. The CDR3 sequence: CASSSGLTGNQPQHF. The CDR3 bases are TGTGCCAGCAGTTCGGGGTTGACAGGCAATCAGCCCCAGCATTTT.

The rearrangement joins TRBV19 to TRBJ2-2, with D perhaps matching TRBD1 (6 bases). The germline gives CDR1 LNHDA, CDR2 SQIVND (reference sequence). The length of the CDR3 is 14 residues. The germline V and J ends were trimmed by 8 bases and 4 bases, with 14 bases remaining between them. Here the CDR3 DNA reads TGTGCCAGTGGGAACAGGGTGATCACCGGGGAGCTGTTTTTT. It encodes CASGNRVITGELFF.

The chain carries TRBV7-2 and TRBJ1-1, with 7 bases identical to TRBD1. From germline, CDR1 is SGHTA and CDR2 FQGNSA. The V segment lost 3 bases and the J segment 5 bases; nucleotides outside the gene matches: 6. The CDR3 is 14 amino acids. CDR3 amino acids: CASSLIQTGTEAFF. The CDR3 bases are TGTGCCAGCAGCTTGATCCAGACAGGGACTGAAGCTTTCTTT.

The chain uses TRBV7-9 and TRBJ2-1; 9 bases are shared with TRBD2. Germline values: CDR1 SEHNR, CDR2 FQNEAQ (reference sequence). With V trimmed by 1 base and J by 12 bases, 1 base remained unmatched. This CDR3 has 12 amino acids. The CDR3 protein is CASSLETSGQFF. CDR3 bases: TGTGCCAGCAGCTTAGAGACTAGCGGGCAGTTCTTC.

This clone was recorded once. Other DNA sequences of this sample code for an identical CDR3. The chain couples TRBV6-1 to TRBJ1-4, with 7 bases aligning to TRBD1. With 5 bases clipped from V and 7 bases from J, the junction kept 7 bases outside the gene matches. Germline CDR1 and CDR2: MNHNS and SASEGT. CDR3 length equals 14 residues. Here the CDR3 DNA reads TGTGCCAGCAGTCCAGGGGGTTTGGGTGAAAAACTGTTTTTT. Translating it yields CASSPGGLGEKLFF.

The chain carries TRBV19 and TRBJ1-4; TRBD1 might be the D (6 bases). Trimming took off 7 bases at V and 8 bases at J, with 17 bases between the two ends. This CDR3 contains 14 residues. Germline CDR1 and CDR2: LNHDA and SQIVND (reference sequence). The CDR3 DNA is TGTGCCAGTACTACTTTAGACAGGTCCGAAAAACTGTTTTTT. Protein sequence: CASTTLDRSEKLFF.

This chain uses TRBV7-8 with TRBJ2-1; 7 bases align to TRBD1. The CDR3 totals 15 residues. J was trimmed by 9 bases and V by 5 bases; bases with no gene match: 13. Germline loops: CDR1 SGHVS, CDR2 FQNEAQ. Here the CDR3 reads CASSRQGVGYGEQFF. CDR3 nucleotides: TGTGCCAGCAGCCGCCAGGGGGTAGGTTACGGTGAGCAGTTCTTC.

The chain carries TRBV19 and TRBJ1-3; 8 bases line up with TRBD1. With 3 bases clipped from V and 4 bases from J, the junction kept 5 bases outside the gene matches. The CDR3 extends over 15 amino acids. CDR1 LNHDA and CDR2 SQIVND come from the germline V gene (reference sequence). The CDR3 sequence: CASSIQGAGGNTIYF. CDR3 DNA sequence: TGTGCCAGTAGTATCCAGGGGGCCGGGGGAAACACCATATATTTT.

This sequence joins TRBV5-1 and TRBJ2-7; 8 bases agree with TRBD1. V was clipped by 4 bases and J by 6 bases; unmatched bases: 15. Germline V lookup: CDR1 SGHRS, CDR2 YFSETQ. The CDR3 extends over 16 amino acids. Here the CDR3 reads CASSVGQAVMDFEQYF. CDR3 coding DNA: TGCGCCAGCAGCGTGGGACAGGCGGTGATGGACTTCGAGCAGTACTTC.

The chain carries TRBV7-9 and TRBJ2-1; D is unclear. The length of the CDR3 is 14 residues. V lost 3 bases and J lost 6, with 12 bases in between. Germline CDR1 reads SEHNR; CDR2 reads FQNEAQ (reference sequence). CDR3: CASSFLRWGNEQFF. For the CDR3, the DNA is TGTGCCAGCAGCTTTTTAAGGTGGGGCAATGAGCAGTTCTTC. The full variable domain, its missing parts supplied by reference TRBV7-9 and TRBJ2-1, is DTGVSQNPRHKITKRGQNVTFRCDPISEHNRLYWYRQTLGQGPEFLTYFQNEAQLEKSRLLSDRFSAERPKGSFSTLEIQRTEQGDSAMYLCASSFLRWGNEQFFGPGTRLTVL.

The J gene is TRBJ2-5, the V gene TRBV12-1; the DNA was not used to check the table's D call, TRBD2. TRBV12-1 is classified as a pseudogene. The CDR3 consists of 17 residues. The CDR3 reads CASSFPVASGGEETQYF. CDR3 DNA: TGTGCCAGCAGCTTTCCAGTGGCTAGCGGGGGAGAAGAGACCCAGTACTTC.

CDR3 residues: CASSVAQGGGNTIYF. CDR3 DNA sequence: TGTGCCAGCAGCGTAGCACAGGGGGGCGGAAACACCATATATTTT. The V call is TRBV9, the J call TRBJ1-3; 8 bases fit TRBD1. With 0 bases clipped from V and 4 bases from J, the junction kept 3 bases outside the gene matches. Germline CDR1 and CDR2: SGDLS and YYNGEE. The CDR3 consists of 15 residues. Full variable domain (outside the CDR3, taken from reference TRBV9 and TRBJ1-3): DSGVTQTPKHLITATGQRVTLRCSPRSGDLSVYWYQQSLDQGLQFLIQYYNGEERAKGNILERFSAQQFPDLHSELNLSSLELGDSALYFCASSVAQGGGNTIYFGEGSWLTVV.

V gene TRBV25-1 combines with J gene TRBJ2-1; D possibly corresponds to TRBD2 (6 bases). Germline CDR1 is MGHDK and CDR2 is SYGVNS. V dropped 3 bases and J dropped 6 bases, with 15 bases sitting between them. This CDR3 has 15 residues. CDR3 DNA sequence: TGTGCCAGCAGTGACCCTCGTGGTAGCGGCAATGAGCAGTTCTTC. This encodes CASSDPRGSGNEQFF.

This sequence joins TRBV30 and TRBJ2-3; D uncertain. The germline CDR1 and CDR2 sequences are GTSNPN and SVGIG (reference sequence). The CDR3 runs to 14 residues. V lost 0 bases to trimming and J lost 0 bases, with 7 bases between them. The DNA for the CDR3 is TGTGCCTGGAGTGTACTACCTAGCACAGATACGCAGTATTTT. It encodes CAWSVLPSTDTQYF.

The chain is built from TRBV30 and TRBJ2-1; the D is unclear. In germline, CDR1 is GTSNPN, CDR2 SVGIG (reference sequence). The ends were cut back, 1 base at V and 6 bases at J, with 10 bases in the middle. The CDR3 loop spans 13 amino acids. The CDR3 sequence is CAWSALWGNEQFF. CDR3 coding DNA: TGTGCCTGGAGTGCCCTTTGGGGCAATGAGCAGTTCTTC.